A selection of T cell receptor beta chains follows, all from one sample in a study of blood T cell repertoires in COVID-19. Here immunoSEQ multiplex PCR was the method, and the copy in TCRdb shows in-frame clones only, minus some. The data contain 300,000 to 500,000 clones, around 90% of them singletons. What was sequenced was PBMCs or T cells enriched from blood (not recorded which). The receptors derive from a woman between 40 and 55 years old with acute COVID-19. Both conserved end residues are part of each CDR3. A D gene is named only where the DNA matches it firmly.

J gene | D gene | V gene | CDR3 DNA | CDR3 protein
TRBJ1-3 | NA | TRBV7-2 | TGTGCCAGCAGCTTAGAGTCAGGGATAAGAAACACCATATATTTT | CASSLESGIRNTIYF
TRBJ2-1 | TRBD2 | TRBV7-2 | TGTGCCAGCAGCTTAGGACTAGCGGGATACAATGAGCAGTTCTTC | CASSLGLAGYNEQFF
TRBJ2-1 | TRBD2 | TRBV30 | TGTGCCTGGAGTACCAGCGGGGGACTCTACAATGAGCAGTTCTTC | CAWSTSGGLYNEQFF
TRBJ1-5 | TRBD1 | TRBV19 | TGTGCCAGTAGCGAACAGGGGTATTCTCAGCCCCAGCATTTT | CASSEQGYSQPQHF
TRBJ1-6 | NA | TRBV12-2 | TGTGCAAGTCGCTTAAGGTCCGGGCCCCCAGGGAATTCACCCCTCCACTTT | CASRLRSGPPGNSPLHF
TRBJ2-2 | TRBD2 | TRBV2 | TGTGCCAGCAGTGAGTTCGGACTAGATAACACCGGGGAGCTGTTTTTT | CASSEFGLDNTGELFF
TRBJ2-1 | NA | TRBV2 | TGTGCCAGCAGGGGGGGTGGCAATGAGCAGTTCTTC | CASRGGGNEQFF
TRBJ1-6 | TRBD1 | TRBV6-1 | TGTGCCAGCAGTGACCAGGGGGGTTTGACCCTCCACTTT | CASSDQGGLTLHF
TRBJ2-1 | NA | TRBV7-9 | TGTGCCAGCAGCCCACGGTCCGCAAGCTCCTACAATGAGCAGTTCTTC | CASSPRSASSYNEQFF
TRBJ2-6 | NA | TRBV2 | TGTGCCAGCAGTGCTACCTCAGGGATCTCTGGGGCCAACGTCCTGACTTTC | CASSATSGISGANVLTF
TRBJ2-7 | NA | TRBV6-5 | TGTGCCAGCAACAGGGCTTCCTACGAGCAGTACTTC | CASNRASYEQYF
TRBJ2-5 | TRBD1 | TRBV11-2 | TGTGCCAGCAGCTATCGGACAGGCCTCCAAGAGACCCAGTACTTC | CASSYRTGLQETQYF
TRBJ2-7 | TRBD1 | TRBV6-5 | TGTGCCAGCAGTCCCCGACAGGGGGCCGGCGAGCAGTACTTC | CASSPRQGAGEQYF
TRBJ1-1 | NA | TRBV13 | TGTGCCAGCAGCGGCAGGGGCCTAATTTTGAACACTGAAGCTTTCTTT | CASSGRGLILNTEAFF
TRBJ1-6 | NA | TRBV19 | TGTGCCAGTAGTGTTGGCAGCCTAAGACTGAATTCACCCCTCCACTTT | CASSVGSLRLNSPLHF
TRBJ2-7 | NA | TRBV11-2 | TGTGCCAGCAGCTTAGACAGGCTAATCGAGCAGTACTTC | CASSLDRLIEQYF
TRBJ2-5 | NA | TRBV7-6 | TGTGCCAGCAGCTTCTCTTGGGGGGATGGGGAGACCCAGTACTTC | CASSFSWGDGETQYF
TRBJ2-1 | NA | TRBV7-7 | TGTGCCAGCAGCTTAGGGTTCCCTAGTACTGAGCAGTTCTTC | CASSLGFPSTEQFF
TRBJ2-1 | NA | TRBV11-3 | TGTGCCAGCAGCTTAGGGATCAGGGACAATGAGCAGTTCTTC | CASSLGIRDNEQFF
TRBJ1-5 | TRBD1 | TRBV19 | TGTGCCAGTAGTATAAACGGACAGGGGAGCAATCAGCCCCAGCATTTT | CASSINGQGSNQPQHF
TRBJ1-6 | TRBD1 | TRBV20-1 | TGCAGTGCAAGTGGACAGGGGAACTATAATTCACCCCTCCACTTT | CSASGQGNYNSPLHF
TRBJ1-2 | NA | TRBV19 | TGTGCCAGTAGTATAGCCCAGGAAGGGAGTGGCTACACCTTC | CASSIAQEGSGYTF
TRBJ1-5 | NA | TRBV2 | TGTGCCAGCAGGGGGGAGGAGGCTTCAAATCAGCCCCAGCATTTT | CASRGEEASNQPQHF